Reported below is one T cell receptor beta chain. This clonotype was counted many times. Its binding antigen is unknown. No much larger clone is present one base from it, and per-base qualities are unavailable. The data stem from a study of T cell repertoires in cytomegalovirus infection (dated by TCRdb to 2018 to 2020). Describing the broader study: Alongside well-studied HLA-B-restricted epitopes, the peptide stimulations were aimed at recently identified HLA-C-restricted CMV epitopes, whose presentation resists viral immunomodulation. Donor HLA type was relevant to the analysis, because carriage of CMV infection together with the matching HLA type was indicated by public TCR beta signatures.

Trimming costs V 0 bases and J 0 bases, and their ends lie 11 bases apart. Taken from the germline V gene, the CDR1 and CDR2 loops are SGHTA and FQGNSA. The CDR3 covers 17 residues, taking in both the cysteine and the phenylalanine. Of all the DNA, just the CDR3 is kept, 51 bases in frame from base 1. The study at large found these results: The ex vivo response was dominated by HLA-C-restricted CMV-specific TCR beta clonotypes, and the single most frequent clonotype in two of eight donors was supplied by these HLA-C-restricted clonotypes. Carriers of CMV infection plus the relevant HLA type were discriminated by the cumulative frequency of public TCR beta family members in the study cohort and in an independent approximately 360-donor cohort.

According to the study, the label for this sample's treatment or condition signals: in vitro stimulation with specific CMV peptide epitopes to enrich CMV-specific T cells. The reads were generated on an Illumina HiSeq 1500. Clones were called with MiXCR by TCRdb after fastp trimmed the public reads at Q25, and only in-frame beta chains were retained. Every distinct CDR3 protein forms one entry, paired with its most common genes and DNA. In this sample the table shows about 47,000 distinct CDR3 sequences, nearly 20% of which occur a single time. 53% of the sample is in the top ten clones. The sequence joins TRBV7-2 to TRBJ1-4; the D gene is not confidently resolved. The TCR sequence derives from a human donor in good health (CMV status not recorded). Some clones in this sample may be carry-over from other donors' samples. The input for sequencing was CD8+ T cells from cultured PBMCs, taken from culture after CMV antigen stimulation. The CDR3 reads CASSLAGGFATNEKLFF. The DNA is as follows: TGTGCCAGCAGCTTAGCCGGTGGGTTCGCAACTAATGAAAAACTGTTTTTT.